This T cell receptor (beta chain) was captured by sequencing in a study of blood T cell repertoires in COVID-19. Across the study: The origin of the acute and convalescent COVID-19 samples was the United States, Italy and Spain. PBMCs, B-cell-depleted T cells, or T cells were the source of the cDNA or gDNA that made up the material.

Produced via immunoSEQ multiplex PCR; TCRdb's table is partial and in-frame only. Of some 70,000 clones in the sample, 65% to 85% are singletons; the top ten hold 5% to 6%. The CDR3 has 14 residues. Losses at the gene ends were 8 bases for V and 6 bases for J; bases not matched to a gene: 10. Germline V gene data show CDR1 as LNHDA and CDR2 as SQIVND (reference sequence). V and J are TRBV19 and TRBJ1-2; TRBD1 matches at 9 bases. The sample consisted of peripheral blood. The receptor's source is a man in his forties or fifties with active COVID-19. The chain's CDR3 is CASFDRGGVDGYTF. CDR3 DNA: TGTGCCAGTTTCGACAGGGGGGGTGTTGATGGCTACACCTTC.